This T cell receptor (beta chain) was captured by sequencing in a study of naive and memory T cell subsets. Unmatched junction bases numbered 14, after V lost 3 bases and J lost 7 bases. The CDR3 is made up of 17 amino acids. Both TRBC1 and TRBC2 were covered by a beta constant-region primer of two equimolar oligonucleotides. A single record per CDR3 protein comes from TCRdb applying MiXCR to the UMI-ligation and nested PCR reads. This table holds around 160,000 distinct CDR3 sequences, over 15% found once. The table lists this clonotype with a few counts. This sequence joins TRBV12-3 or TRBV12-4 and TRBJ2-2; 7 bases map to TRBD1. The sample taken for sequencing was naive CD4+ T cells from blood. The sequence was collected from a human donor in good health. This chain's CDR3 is CASSFPIGTATSGELFF. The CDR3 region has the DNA TGTGCCAGCAGTTTTCCCATCGGGACAGCTACGAGCGGGGAGCTGTTTTTT.